The clone carrying this T cell receptor (beta chain) turned up a few times. Its target is not known. TCRdb recomputed calls from the 5' RACE reads with MiXCR, one row per CDR3 protein. Among under 850,000 distinct CDR3 sequences listed, around 20% were seen once. The record originates from a study of CD8 T cells in ankylosing spondylitis. Study-wide findings and caveats: The study identified a TCR beta motif of 7 or 8 highly homologous variants that appeared characteristic of ankylosing spondylitis blood. Disease-linked clones reportedly showed significant enrichment in matched ankylosing spondylitis synovial fluid. Several of the motif variants were reported before in synovial fluid and blood from reactive arthritis.

The ends were cut back, 6 bases at V and 3 bases at J, with 18 bases in the middle. CDR1 is SGHRS and CDR2 is YFSETQ in the germline V gene. CDR3 size: 16 residues. The sequencing sample was made of blood, either unsorted or a sorted T cell fraction (not recorded which). The chain has TRBV5-1 and TRBJ1-4; no clear D gene. The TCR sequence derives from a male donor with ankylosing spondylitis. CDR3 amino acids: CASNLAGGMPNEKLFF. As DNA, the CDR3 is TGCGCCAGCAACCTCGCGGGCGGCATGCCTAATGAAAAACTGTTTTTT.